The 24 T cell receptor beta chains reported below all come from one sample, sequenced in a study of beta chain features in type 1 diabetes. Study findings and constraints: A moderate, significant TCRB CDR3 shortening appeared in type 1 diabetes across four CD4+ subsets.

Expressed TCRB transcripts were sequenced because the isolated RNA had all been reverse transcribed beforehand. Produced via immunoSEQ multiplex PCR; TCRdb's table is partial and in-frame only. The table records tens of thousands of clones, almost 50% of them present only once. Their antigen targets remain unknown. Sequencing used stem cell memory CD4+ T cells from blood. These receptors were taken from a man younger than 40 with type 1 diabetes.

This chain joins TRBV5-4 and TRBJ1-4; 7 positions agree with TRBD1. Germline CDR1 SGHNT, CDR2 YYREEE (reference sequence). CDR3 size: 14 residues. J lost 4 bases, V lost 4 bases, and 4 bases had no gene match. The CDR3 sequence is CASSPGQDNEKLFF. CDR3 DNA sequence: TGTGCCAGCAGCCCAGGACAGGATAATGAAAAACTGTTTTTT. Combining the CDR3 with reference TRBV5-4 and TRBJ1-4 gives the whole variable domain ETGVTQSPTHLIKTRGQQVTLRCSSQSGHNTVSWYQQALGQGPQFIFQYYREEENGRGNFPPRFSGLQFPNYSSELNVNALELDDSALYLCASSPGQDNEKLFFGSGTQLSVL.

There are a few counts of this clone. CDR3 coding DNA: TGTGCCAGCAGTGATCGCGGAAGCGGGGGTTCAGGTACGCAGTATTTT. Its protein product is CASSDRGSGGSGTQYF. V and J are TRBV6-1 and TRBJ2-3, with 8 nucleotides matching TRBD2. CDR3 length equals 16 residues. The germline V gene has CDR1 MNHNS and CDR2 SASEGT. Losses at the gene ends were 3 bases for V and 8 bases for J; bases not matched to a gene: 13.

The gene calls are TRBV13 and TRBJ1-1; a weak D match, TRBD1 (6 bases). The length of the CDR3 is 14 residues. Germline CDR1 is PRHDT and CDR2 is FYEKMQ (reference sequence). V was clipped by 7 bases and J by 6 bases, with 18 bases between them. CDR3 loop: CASTRREGVAEAFF. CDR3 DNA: TGTGCCAGCACCAGAAGAGAGGGGGTGGCTGAAGCTTTCTTT.

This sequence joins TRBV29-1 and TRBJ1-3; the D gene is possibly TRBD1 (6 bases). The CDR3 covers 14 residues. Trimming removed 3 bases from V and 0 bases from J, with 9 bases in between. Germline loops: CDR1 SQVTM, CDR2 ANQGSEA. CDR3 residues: CSVEGAGSGNTIYF. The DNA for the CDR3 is TGCAGCGTTGAGGGGGCAGGCTCTGGAAACACCATATATTTT. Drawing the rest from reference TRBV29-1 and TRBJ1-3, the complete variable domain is SAVISQKPSRDICQRGTSLTIQCQVDSQVTMMFWYRQQPGQSLTLIATANQGSEATYESGFVIDKFPISRPNLTFSTLTVSNMSPEDSSIYLCSVEGAGSGNTIYFGEGSWLTVV.

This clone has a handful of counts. This CDR3 reads CASSLEFGGEQFF. The DNA of the CDR3 is TGTGCCAGCAGCTTAGAATTTGGCGGCGAGCAGTTCTTC. This rearrangement joins TRBV7-2 to TRBJ2-1; D is uncertain. V was pared by 1 base and J by 10 bases, with 11 bases between. This CDR3 is built from 13 residues. The germline gives CDR1 SGHTA, CDR2 FQGNSA.

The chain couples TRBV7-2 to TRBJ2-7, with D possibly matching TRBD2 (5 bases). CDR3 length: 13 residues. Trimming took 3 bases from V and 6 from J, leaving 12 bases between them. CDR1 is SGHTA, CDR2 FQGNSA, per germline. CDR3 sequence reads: CASSLGTAAEQYF. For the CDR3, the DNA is TGTGCCAGCAGCTTGGGAACAGCGGCCGAGCAGTACTTC.

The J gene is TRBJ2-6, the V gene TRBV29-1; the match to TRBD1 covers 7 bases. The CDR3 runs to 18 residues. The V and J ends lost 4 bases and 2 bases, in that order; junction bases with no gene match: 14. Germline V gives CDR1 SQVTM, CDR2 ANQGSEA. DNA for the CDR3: TGCAGCGTTGCCACCCTCAGACAGGGAGTTACTGGGGCCAACGTCCTGACTTTC. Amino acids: CSVATLRQGVTGANVLTF. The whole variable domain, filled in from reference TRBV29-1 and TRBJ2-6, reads SAVISQKPSRDICQRGTSLTIQCQVDSQVTMMFWYRQQPGQSLTLIATANQGSEATYESGFVIDKFPISRPNLTFSTLTVSNMSPEDSSIYLCSVATLRQGVTGANVLTFGAGSRLTVL.

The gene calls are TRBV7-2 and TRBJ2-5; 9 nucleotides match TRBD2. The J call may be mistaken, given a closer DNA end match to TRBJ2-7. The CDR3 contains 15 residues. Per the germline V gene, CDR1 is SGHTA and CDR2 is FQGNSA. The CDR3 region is CASSIAGAPSYEQYF. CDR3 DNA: TGTGCCAGCTCAATAGCGGGGGCTCCTTCCTACGAGCAGTACTTC.

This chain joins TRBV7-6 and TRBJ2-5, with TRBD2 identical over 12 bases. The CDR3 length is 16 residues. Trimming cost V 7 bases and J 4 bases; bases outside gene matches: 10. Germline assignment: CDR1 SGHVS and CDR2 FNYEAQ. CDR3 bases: TGTGCCAGCACCGACTACCGGACTAGCGGGACAGAGACCCAGTACTTC. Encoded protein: CASTDYRTSGTETQYF.

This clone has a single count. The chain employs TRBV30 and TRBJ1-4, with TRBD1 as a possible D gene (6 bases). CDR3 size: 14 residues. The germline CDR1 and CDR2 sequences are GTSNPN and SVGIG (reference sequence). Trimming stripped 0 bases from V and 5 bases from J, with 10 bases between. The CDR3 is CAWSVNRVNEKLFF. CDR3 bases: TGTGCCTGGAGTGTAAACAGGGTGAATGAAAAACTGTTTTTT.

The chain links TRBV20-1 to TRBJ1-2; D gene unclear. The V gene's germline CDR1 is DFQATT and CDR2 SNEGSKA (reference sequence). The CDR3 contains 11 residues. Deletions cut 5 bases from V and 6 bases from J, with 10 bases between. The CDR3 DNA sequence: TGCAGTGCTGGCTTCGGGGATGGCTACACCTTC. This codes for CSAGFGDGYTF.

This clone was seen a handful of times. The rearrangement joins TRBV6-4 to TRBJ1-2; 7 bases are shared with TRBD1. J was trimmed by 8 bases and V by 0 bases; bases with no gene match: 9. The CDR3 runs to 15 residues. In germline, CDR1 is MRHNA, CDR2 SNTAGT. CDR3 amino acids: CASSDSTGNSRGYTF. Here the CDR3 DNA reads TGTGCCAGCAGTGACTCGACAGGGAACTCTCGCGGCTACACCTTC.

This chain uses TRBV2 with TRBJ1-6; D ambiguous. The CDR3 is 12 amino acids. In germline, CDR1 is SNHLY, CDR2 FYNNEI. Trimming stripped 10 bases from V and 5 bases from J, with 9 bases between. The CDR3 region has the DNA TGTGCCACACGGGGTGATAATTCACCCCTCCACTTT. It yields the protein CATRGDNSPLHF. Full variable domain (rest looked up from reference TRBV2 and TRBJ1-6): EPEVTQTPSHQVTQMGQEVILRCVPISNHLYFYWYRQILGQKVEFLVSFYNNEISEKSEIFDDQFSVERPDGSNFTLKIRSTKLEDSAMYFCATRGDNSPLHFGNGTRLTVT.

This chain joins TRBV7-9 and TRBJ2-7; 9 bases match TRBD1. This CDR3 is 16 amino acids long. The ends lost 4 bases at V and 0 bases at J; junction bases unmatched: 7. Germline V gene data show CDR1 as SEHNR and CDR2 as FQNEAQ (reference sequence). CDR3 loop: CASSSRDRDSSYEQYF. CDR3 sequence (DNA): TGTGCCAGCAGCTCCCGGGACAGGGACAGCTCCTACGAGCAGTACTTC.

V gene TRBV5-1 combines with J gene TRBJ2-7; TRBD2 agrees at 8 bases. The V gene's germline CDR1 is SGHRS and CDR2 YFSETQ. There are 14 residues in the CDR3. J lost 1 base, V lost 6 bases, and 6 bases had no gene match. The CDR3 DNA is TGCGCCAGCACCGACACTAGCGGTTCCTACGAGCAGTACTTC. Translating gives CASTDTSGSYEQYF.

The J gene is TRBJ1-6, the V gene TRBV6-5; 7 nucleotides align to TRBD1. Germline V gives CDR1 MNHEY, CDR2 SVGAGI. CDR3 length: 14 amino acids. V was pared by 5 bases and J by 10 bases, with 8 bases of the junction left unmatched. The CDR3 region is CASSSRQGNSPLHF. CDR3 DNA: TGTGCCAGCAGTAGCCGACAGGGTAACTCACCCCTCCACTTT.

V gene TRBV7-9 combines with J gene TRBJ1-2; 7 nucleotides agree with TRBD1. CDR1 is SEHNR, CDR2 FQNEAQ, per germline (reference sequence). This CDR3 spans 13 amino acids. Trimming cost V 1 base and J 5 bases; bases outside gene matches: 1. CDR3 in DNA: TGTGCCAGCAGCTTAGGGGACAGATATGGCTACACCTTC. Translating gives CASSLGDRYGYTF.

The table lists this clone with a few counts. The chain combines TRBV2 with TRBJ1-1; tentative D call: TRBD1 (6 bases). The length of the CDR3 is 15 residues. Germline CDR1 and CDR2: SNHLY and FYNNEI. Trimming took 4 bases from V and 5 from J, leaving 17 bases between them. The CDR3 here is CASSARGGASTEAFF. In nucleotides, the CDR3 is TGTGCCAGCAGTGCCCGAGGGGGGGCTTCGACTGAAGCTTTCTTT.

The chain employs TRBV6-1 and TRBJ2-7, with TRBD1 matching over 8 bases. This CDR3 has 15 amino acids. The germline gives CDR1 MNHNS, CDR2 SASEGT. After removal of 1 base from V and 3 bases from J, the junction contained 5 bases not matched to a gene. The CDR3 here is CASSEGGTGLYEQYF. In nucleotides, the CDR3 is TGTGCCAGCAGTGAAGGGGGGACAGGCCTCTACGAGCAGTACTTC.

The CDR3 nucleotides are TGTGCCAGCAGTCGGCAGGAGGACGGGGAGCTGTTTTTT. This gives the protein CASSRQEDGELFF. This sequence joins TRBV14 and TRBJ2-2; tentatively, D is TRBD2 (5 bases). Trimming removed 6 bases from V and 7 bases from J, with 12 bases in between. Germline V gene sequence: CDR1 SGHDN, CDR2 FVKESK. CDR3 length equals 13 residues.

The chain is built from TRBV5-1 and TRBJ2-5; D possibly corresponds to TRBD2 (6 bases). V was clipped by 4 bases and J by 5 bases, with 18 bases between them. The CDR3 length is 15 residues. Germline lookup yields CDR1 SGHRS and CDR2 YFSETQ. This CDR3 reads CASSPGGGTVETQYF. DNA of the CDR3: TGCGCCAGCAGCCCTGGAGGCGGGACCGTGGAGACCCAGTACTTC.

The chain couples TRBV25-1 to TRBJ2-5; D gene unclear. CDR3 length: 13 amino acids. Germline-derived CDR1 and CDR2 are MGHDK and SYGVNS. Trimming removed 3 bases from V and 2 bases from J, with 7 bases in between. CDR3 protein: CASSDFPQETQYF. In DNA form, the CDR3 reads TGTGCCAGCAGTGATTTCCCGCAAGAGACCCAGTACTTC.

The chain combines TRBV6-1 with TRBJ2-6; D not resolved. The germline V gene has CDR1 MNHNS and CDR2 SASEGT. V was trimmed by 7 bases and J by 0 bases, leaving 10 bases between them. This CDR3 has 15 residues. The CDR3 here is CASNKRASGANVLTF. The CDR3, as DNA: TGTGCCAGCAATAAAAGAGCCTCTGGGGCCAACGTCCTGACTTTC.

The CDR3 here is CASSLGQGTSYEQYF. CDR3 in DNA: TGCGCCAGCAGCTTGGGACAGGGAACTTCCTACGAGCAGTACTTC. This chain connects TRBV5-1 to TRBJ2-7; 7 bases agree with TRBD1. The junction had 4 bases not matched to a gene; V was cut back by 0 bases and J by 1 base. CDR3 length equals 15 residues. Per the germline V gene, CDR1 is SGHRS and CDR2 is YFSETQ.